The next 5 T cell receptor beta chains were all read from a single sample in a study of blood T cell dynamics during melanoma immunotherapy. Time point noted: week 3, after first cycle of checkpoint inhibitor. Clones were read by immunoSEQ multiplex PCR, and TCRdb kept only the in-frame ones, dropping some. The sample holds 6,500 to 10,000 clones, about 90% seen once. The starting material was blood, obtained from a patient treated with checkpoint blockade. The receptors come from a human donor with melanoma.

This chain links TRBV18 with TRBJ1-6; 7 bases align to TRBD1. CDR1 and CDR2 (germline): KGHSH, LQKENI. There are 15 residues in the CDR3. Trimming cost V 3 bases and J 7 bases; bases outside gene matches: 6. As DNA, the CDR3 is TGTGCCAGCTCACCGGAGGGCAGGGGGAATTCACCCCTCCACTTT. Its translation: CASSPEGRGNSPLHF.

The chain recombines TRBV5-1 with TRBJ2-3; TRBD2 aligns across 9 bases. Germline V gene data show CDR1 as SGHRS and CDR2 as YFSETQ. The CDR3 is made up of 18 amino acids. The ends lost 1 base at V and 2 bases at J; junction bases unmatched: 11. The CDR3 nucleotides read TGCGCCAGCAGCTTGTTGTTGTTGGCTAGCGGGAACACAGATACGCAGTATTTT. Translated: CASSLLLLASGNTDTQYF.

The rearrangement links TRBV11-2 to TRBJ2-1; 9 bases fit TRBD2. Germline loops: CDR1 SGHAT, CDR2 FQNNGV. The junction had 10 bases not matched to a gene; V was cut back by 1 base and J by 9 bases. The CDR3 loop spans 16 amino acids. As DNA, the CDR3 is TGTGCCAGCAGCTTAGCTATGGTAGCGGGAGTTGGTGAGCAGTTCTTC. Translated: CASSLAMVAGVGEQFF.

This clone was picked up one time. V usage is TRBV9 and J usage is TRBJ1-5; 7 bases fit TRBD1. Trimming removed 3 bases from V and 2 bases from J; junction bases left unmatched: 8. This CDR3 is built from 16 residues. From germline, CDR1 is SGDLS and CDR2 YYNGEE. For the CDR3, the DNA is TGTGCCAGCAGCGCAGGGGGGTCCCCTGGCAATCAGCCCCAGCATTTT. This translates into CASSAGGSPGNQPQHF.

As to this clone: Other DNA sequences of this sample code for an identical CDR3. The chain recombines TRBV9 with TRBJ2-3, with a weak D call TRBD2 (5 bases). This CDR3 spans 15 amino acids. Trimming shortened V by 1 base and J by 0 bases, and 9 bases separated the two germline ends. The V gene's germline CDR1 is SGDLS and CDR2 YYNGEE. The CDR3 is CASSVSGSSTDTQYF. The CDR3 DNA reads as TGTGCCAGCAGCGTAAGCGGATCTAGCACAGATACGCAGTATTTT.